The 10 T cell receptor beta chains listed next were all sequenced from one sample in a study of T cell repertoires in ileal Crohn's disease. Here immunoSEQ multiplex PCR was the method, and the copy in TCRdb shows in-frame clones only, minus some. The profile shows approximately 12,000 clones, 70% to 80% of them singletons. The sequencing sample was made of ileal tissue. The receptors derive from an adult with Crohn's disease.

This clone was counted a few times. CDR3 loop: CASSFQGTRNTIYF. The CDR3 nucleotides are TGTGCCAGCAGTTTTCAGGGCACTAGAAACACCATATATTTT. The V call is TRBV28, the J call TRBJ1-3; tentative D call: TRBD1 (5 bases). Trimming took off 3 bases at V and 5 bases at J, with 11 bases between the two ends. Germline V lookup: CDR1 MDHEN, CDR2 SYDVKM. CDR3 length: 14 amino acids.

This chain uses TRBV6-5 with TRBJ2-3; 11 bases fit TRBD2. This CDR3 has 14 residues. Unmatched junction bases numbered 13, after V lost 7 bases and J lost 13 bases. CDR1 MNHEY and CDR2 SVGAGI come from the germline V gene. The CDR3 is CASMVAGGVQHEYF. The CDR3 nucleotides are TGTGCCAGCATGGTAGCGGGAGGGGTACAGCATGAGTATTTT.

This chain uses TRBV18 with TRBJ2-7; TRBD1 aligns across 7 bases. Germline lookup yields CDR1 KGHSH and CDR2 LQKENI. V shed 3 bases and J 2 bases; nucleotides not matched to a gene: 1. The CDR3 runs 13 residues. The CDR3 DNA reads TGTGCCAGCTCACCGGGACAGACCTACGAGCAGTACTTC. Amino acids: CASSPGQTYEQYF.

V usage is TRBV11-3 and J usage is TRBJ2-2; perhaps TRBD2 as D (5 bases). There are 11 residues in the CDR3. Germline CDR1 SGHNT, CDR2 YENEEA. V shed 8 bases and J shed 8 bases, with 9 bases lying between them. The CDR3 spells CASQLVGELFF. CDR3 nucleotides: TGTGCCAGCCAACTAGTGGGGGAGCTGTTTTTT.

The gene calls are TRBV4-2 and TRBJ1-3; 10 nucleotides line up with TRBD1. With V trimmed by 3 bases and J by 2 bases, 4 bases remained unmatched. In germline, CDR1 is LGHNA, CDR2 YNFKEQ. This CDR3 is 16 amino acids long. Here the CDR3 DNA reads TGTGCCAGCAGCCATTCTGACAGGGGGCCTGGAAACACCATATATTTT. This sequence encodes CASSHSDRGPGNTIYF.

The gene calls are TRBV9 and TRBJ2-5; D not resolved. Trimming cost V 6 bases and J 2 bases, with 14 bases left between them. Germline V gene lookup returns CDR1 SGDLS and CDR2 YYNGEE. The CDR3 is made up of 14 amino acids. The CDR3 DNA follows: TGTGCCAGCATCCCCAATCTAGAGCAAGAGACCCAGTACTTC. Its translation is CASIPNLEQETQYF.

The chain employs TRBV18 and TRBJ2-1, with 7 bases fitting TRBD2. The germline CDR1 and CDR2 sequences are KGHSH and LQKENI. The CDR3 extends over 14 amino acids. Unmatched junction bases numbered 8, after V lost 2 bases and J lost 10 bases. The CDR3 here is CASSPAFGGREQFF. The DNA for the CDR3 is TGTGCCAGCTCACCAGCTTTCGGGGGGAGAGAGCAGTTCTTC.

In its sample, this clone was seen a few times. V is TRBV28 and J is TRBJ2-7, with TRBD1 as a possible D gene (5 bases). This CDR3 is built from 15 residues. Trimming removed 5 bases from V and 5 bases from J, with 19 bases in between. Germline V gene sequence: CDR1 MDHEN, CDR2 SYDVKM. Here the CDR3 reads CASSLEGVVRNEQYF. The CDR3 DNA is TGTGCCAGCAGTCTCGAAGGGGTCGTGAGGAACGAGCAGTACTTC.

The chain uses TRBV29-1 and TRBJ1-2, with a tentative D call TRBD1 (5 bases). V was trimmed by 5 bases and J by 3 bases, leaving 13 bases between them. The CDR3 extends over 13 amino acids. CDR1 is SQVTM, CDR2 ANQGSEA, per germline. CDR3 nucleotides: TGCAGCGTTTCTCAGGGTGGAGACTATGGCTACACCTTC. Protein: CSVSQGGDYGYTF.

This clone appeared once. The rearrangement uses TRBV5-4 and TRBJ2-7; 9 positions match TRBD1. The CDR3 has 17 residues. The V segment lost 4 bases and the J segment 1 base; nucleotides outside the gene matches: 12. Germline CDR1 SGHNT, CDR2 YYREEE (reference sequence). The CDR3 coding sequence is TGTGCCAGCAGCGTAGGTGGGGGACAGGGACCTTCCTACGAGCAGTACTTC. It translates to CASSVGGGQGPSYEQYF.